This is a list of T cell receptor beta chains from one sample in a study of cytomegalovirus exposure and HLA in healthy donors. The table came from immunoSEQ multiplex PCR; TCRdb's copy has only in-frame clones and leaves some out. The sample holds under 150,000 clones, more than 75% seen once. Sequencing input: PBMCs. These receptors all come from a woman in her thirties in good health and CMV-seronegative. The CDR3 runs from the conserved cysteine through the conserved F or W. The order of the fields is D gene, V gene, clone size, J gene, CDR3 DNA, CDR3 protein. A D gene is named only where the DNA matches it firmly. The size entry is marked missing in some rows and otherwise reads once, few, many or a size class.

TRBD1	TRBV4-3	NA	TRBJ1-5	TGCGCCAGCAGTCCTGGGGACAGGGCCGGGAATCAGCCCCAGCATTTT	CASSPGDRAGNQPQHF
TRBD1	TRBV28	NA	TRBJ1-1	TGTGCCAGCAGTTCCTACAGGGGGGGCACTGAAGCTTTCTTT	CASSSYRGGTEAFF
TRBD1	TRBV7-3	NA	TRBJ1-2	TGTGCCAGCAGCCCGGGACAGGGGGCTGGCTACACCTTC	CASSPGQGAGYTF
NA	TRBV21-1	NA	TRBJ1-3	TGTGCCAGCAGCTTTCTGGACAGGGGGAAGTTAAACACCATATATTTT	CASSFLDRGKLNTIYF
NA	TRBV18	NA	TRBJ2-5	TGTGCCAGCTCGACTAGTTCGGGGGAGACCCAGTACTTC	CASSTSSGETQYF
NA	TRBV7-9	NA	TRBJ1-2	TGTTCCAGCAGCTTAACGGCTAACTATGGCTACACCTTC	CSSSLTANYGYTF
TRBD2	TRBV7-3	NA	TRBJ2-1	TGTGCCAGCAGCTTAGGCGGGAGAAAGCCCTACAATGAGCAGTTCTTC	CASSLGGRKPYNEQFF
NA	TRBV7-9	NA	TRBJ2-4	TGTGCCAGCAGCCCACAGGGGAGGAACATTCAGTACTTC	CASSPQGRNIQYF
NA	TRBV6-6	NA	TRBJ2-2	TGTGCCAGCAGCCTCTCCAGGGCAACGAACACCGGGGAGCTGTTTTTT	CASSLSRATNTGELFF
TRBD1	TRBV5-1	NA	TRBJ1-3	TGCGCCAGCAGCCCAGGGACAGTCTCTGGAAACACCATATATTTT	CASSPGTVSGNTIYF
NA	TRBV18	few	TRBJ2-1	TGTGCCAGCTCACCACCTCAAGGGGCGGGGTCGCACGATGAGCAGTTCTTC	CASSPPQGAGSHDEQFF
TRBD1	TRBV29-1	NA	TRBJ1-1	TGCAGCGTGGGGCAGGGGGTGAACACTGAAGCTTTCTTT	CSVGQGVNTEAFF
NA	TRBV5-1	NA	TRBJ1-1	TGCGCCAGCAGGTCCAGGGGATCGAACACTGAAGCTTTCTTT	CASRSRGSNTEAFF
NA	TRBV5-1	NA	TRBJ2-4	TGCGCCAGCAGCTTGGCCGGGACAAATCTTCAGTACTTC	CASSLAGTNLQYF
NA	TRBV2	NA	TRBJ1-6	TGTGCCAGCAAATTCGGCAGGATAAACTCCTATAATTCACCCCTCCACTTT	CASKFGRINSYNSPLHF
NA	TRBV18	NA	TRBJ1-3	TGTGCCAGCTCCCCGGACTACTCTGGAAACACCATATATTTT	CASSPDYSGNTIYF
TRBD1	TRBV5-5	NA	TRBJ2-7	TGTGCCAGCAGCCCGGGACAGGGTAGATACGAGCAGTACTTC	CASSPGQGRYEQYF
TRBD1	TRBV7-6	NA	TRBJ2-2	TGTGCCAGCAGTCCCAGGGGGTTGGGGAACACCGGGGAGCTGTTTTTT	CASSPRGLGNTGELFF
NA	TRBV9	NA	TRBJ2-7	TGTGCCAGCAGCCGCTATACAGGGAACTCCTACGGGCAGTACTTC	CASSRYTGNSYGQYF
NA	TRBV5-6	NA	TRBJ2-5	TGTGCCAGCAGCTTCCTCGTCCCCCAAGAGACCCAGTACTTC	CASSFLVPQETQYF
TRBD1	TRBV2	once	TRBJ2-5	TGTGCCAGCATCGACAGGGGCGCGCAGACCCAGTACTTC	CASIDRGAQTQYF
NA	TRBV27	few	TRBJ1-4	TGTGCCAGCAGCCCGATACAGGGAAGTGAAAAACTGTTTTTT	CASSPIQGSEKLFF
NA	TRBV25-1	NA	TRBJ2-7	TGTGCCAGCAGTGCCCCGGAGGCAGGACCATGGGGCGAGCAGTACTTC	CASSAPEAGPWGEQYF
NA	TRBV7-9	few	TRBJ1-1	TGTGCCAGCAGCCGAGTTATCGGGGGCACTGAAGCTTTCTTT	CASSRVIGGTEAFF
TRBD1	TRBV30	NA	TRBJ1-3	TGTGCCTGGAGTGGGACAGGGGGCATTGTTGGTGGAAACACCATATATTTT	CAWSGTGGIVGGNTIYF
NA	TRBV9	once	TRBJ2-1	TGTGCCAGCAGCGTAGGGGTTGCGGGGCAATACAATGAGCAGTTCTTC	CASSVGVAGQYNEQFF
NA	TRBV18	NA	TRBJ2-7	TGTGCCAGCTCACCGATGGCGGATTCCTACGAGCAGTACTTC	CASSPMADSYEQYF
NA	TRBV6-5	once	TRBJ1-5	TGTGCCAGCAGTCCCCGAGGCGGGTTGCATCAGCCCCAGCATTTT	CASSPRGGLHQPQHF
TRBD1	TRBV2	NA	TRBJ1-2	TGTGCCAGCAGTGTGGGGACAGGGACCTATGGCTACACCTTC	CASSVGTGTYGYTF
NA	TRBV7-9	NA	TRBJ1-1	TGTGCCAGCAGCCTCGAGGGGGGGATTGAAGCTTTCTTT	CASSLEGGIEAFF
TRBD1	TRBV19	NA	TRBJ2-7	TGTGCCAGTAGTATCGGGCAGGGGGTTTCCTACGAGCAGTACTTC	CASSIGQGVSYEQYF
TRBD1	TRBV4-1	NA	TRBJ2-7	TGCGCCAGCAGCGCGGATCCACGGGACAGCCCTCTATCCTACGAGCAGTACTTC	CASSADPRDSPLSYEQYF
TRBD1	TRBV27	NA	TRBJ2-7	TGTGCCAGCAGTATTGCAGGGGGCGAGCAGTACTTC	CASSIAGGEQYF
TRBD2	TRBV2	once	TRBJ2-7	TGTGCCAGCAGTACGCTAGCGGGAACCATCTCCTACGAGCAGTACTTC	CASSTLAGTISYEQYF
TRBD2	TRBV7-3	NA	TRBJ2-5	TGTGCCAGCAGCTTAATGGGCGGCGGGAGAGAGACCCAGTACTTC	CASSLMGGGRETQYF
NA	TRBV7-9	few	TRBJ1-4	TGTGCCAGCAGCTTGGGGAGTCATGAAAAACTGTTTTTT	CASSLGSHEKLFF
NA	TRBV6-4	NA	TRBJ1-3	TGTGCCAGCACTCCGCCCCGACAGCGACTTTCTGGAAACACCATATATTTT	CASTPPRQRLSGNTIYF
NA	TRBV6-1	NA	TRBJ2-7	TGTGCCAACCTCCCCCGGGGAGCAAGCGAGCAGTACTTC	CANLPRGASEQYF
TRBD2	TRBV6-4	NA	TRBJ2-7	TGTGCCAGCAGTGACTCCGGGGGGTTTATCGAGCAGTACTTC	CASSDSGGFIEQYF
TRBD1	TRBV30	NA	TRBJ1-2	TGTGCCTGGAGCCTGACAGGGGGCAACGGCTACACCTTC	CAWSLTGGNGYTF
TRBD2	TRBV10-3	NA	TRBJ2-3	TGTGCCATCAGTGAGAGAATAGCGGGGAGCACAGATACGCAGTATTTT	CAISERIAGSTDTQYF
NA	TRBV6-1	few	TRBJ2-6	TGTGCCAGCGTGGAGGGGCACTCTGGGGCCAACGTCCTGACTTTC	CASVEGHSGANVLTF
TRBD2	TRBV4-3	NA	TRBJ2-3	TGCGCCAGCAGCCCAGTGGGGGAGGGCCTCACAGATACGCAGTATTTT	CASSPVGEGLTDTQYF
TRBD1	TRBV28	NA	TRBJ2-1	TGTGCCAGCAGTTTAGATTCGGTTGGACAGGGCTACAATGAGCAGTTCTTC	CASSLDSVGQGYNEQFF
TRBD2	TRBV5-1	NA	TRBJ2-3	TGCGCCAGCAGCGGACTAGCGGGGTCTTTGCCGGCAGATACGCAGTATTTT	CASSGLAGSLPADTQYF
NA	TRBV4-3	NA	TRBJ2-7	TGCGCCAGCAGCCAATCAAAATCTCCAGGGGGGCACGAGCAGTACTTC	CASSQSKSPGGHEQYF
NA	TRBV11-2	NA	TRBJ1-2	TGTGCCAGCAGCTTGGGGGGATCTAACTATGGCTACACCTTC	CASSLGGSNYGYTF
TRBD1	TRBV19	NA	TRBJ2-5	TGTGCCAGTAGCGAAAGCAGGGGGCGGCGGGAGACCCAGTACTTC	CASSESRGRRETQYF
NA	TRBV4-1	once	TRBJ2-7	TGCGCCAGCAGCCAAGTTCTTTCGGGCTCCTACGAGCAGTACTTC	CASSQVLSGSYEQYF
TRBD2	TRBV9	NA	TRBJ2-3	TGTGCCAGCAGCGTGACTAGCGGGGGTGCAGATACGCAGTATTTT	CASSVTSGGADTQYF
NA	TRBV30	NA	TRBJ1-2	TGTGCCTGGAGTTTGATGGACAACACTAACTATGGCTACACCTTC	CAWSLMDNTNYGYTF
NA	TRBV28	NA	TRBJ2-7	TGTGCCAGCAACTCAGCCGGGACATCCTCCTACGAGCAGTACTTC	CASNSAGTSSYEQYF
NA	TRBV14	once	TRBJ2-7	TGTGCCAGCAGCGCTTGGGACTCCTCCCGACCGTACTTC	CASSAWDSSRPYF